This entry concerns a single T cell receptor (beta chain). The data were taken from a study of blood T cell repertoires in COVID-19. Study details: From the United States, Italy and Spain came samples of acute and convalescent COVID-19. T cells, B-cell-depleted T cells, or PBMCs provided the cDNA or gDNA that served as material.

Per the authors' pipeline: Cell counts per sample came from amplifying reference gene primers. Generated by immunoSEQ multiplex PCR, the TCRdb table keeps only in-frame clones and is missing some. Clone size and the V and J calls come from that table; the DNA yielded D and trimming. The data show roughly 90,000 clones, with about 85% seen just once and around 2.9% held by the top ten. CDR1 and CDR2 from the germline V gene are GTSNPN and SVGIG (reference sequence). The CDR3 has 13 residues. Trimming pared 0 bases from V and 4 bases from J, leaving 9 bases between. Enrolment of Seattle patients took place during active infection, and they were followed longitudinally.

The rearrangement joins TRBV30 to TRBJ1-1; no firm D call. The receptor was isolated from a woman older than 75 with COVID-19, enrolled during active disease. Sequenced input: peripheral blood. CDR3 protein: CAWSVNSGTEAFF. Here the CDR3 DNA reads TGTGCCTGGAGTGTAAACTCGGGCACTGAAGCTTTCTTT.